This T cell receptor beta chain came from a study of OX40 agonist ivuxolimab in advanced cancers. Across the study: Prior anti-PD-1, anti-PD-L1 or anti-CTLA-4 therapy did not bar entry, and more than 35% had some.

This CDR3 region has 18 residues. The junction had 16 bases not matched to a gene; V was cut back by 2 bases and J by 4 bases. Looked up from germline, CDR1 is GTSNPN and CDR2 is SVGIG (reference sequence). Produced via immunoSEQ multiplex PCR; TCRdb's table is partial and in-frame only. In the table there are fewer than 70,000 clones, more than 75% of which are singletons. The sequencing here drew on CD4+ or CD8+ T cells sorted from blood, taken in a trial of the OX40 agonist ivuxolimab. V is TRBV30 and J is TRBJ2-2; 7 nucleotides line up with TRBD1. The source of this sequence is an adult with an advanced solid tumor such as melanoma, head and neck, liver or kidney cancer. CDR3 bases: TGTGCCTGGAGTAAATTAGACAGGGCCGTAAGTAGCACCGGGGAGCTGTTTTTT. It encodes CAWSKLDRAVSSTGELFF.